This entry is about one T cell receptor beta chain. Its specificity is unknown. This sample stems from a study of shared clonotypes between healthy human individuals. Study donors comprised healthy, HIV-negative adults devoid of recent acute infection or vaccination. Subsets obtained from CD4+ cells comprised CD45RA+ naive and CD45RA-negative memory cells. Sorted-subset replicate PCR reactions were performed with 200 ng DNA, corresponding to some 32,000 T cell genomes. This table comes from immunoSEQ multiplex PCR, and its TCRdb copy is limited to in-frame clones, with some not included. The sample records over 850,000 clones, around 78% being singletons. Findings of the study overall: With four donors compared, approximately 5.5% of naive CD4 clonotypes were shared.

The V end lost 5 bases, the J end lost 5 bases, and 13 bases lay between the germline ends. The length of the CDR3 is 13 residues. The germline gives CDR1 SNHLY, CDR2 FYNNEI. Sequencing was carried out using memory CD4+ T cells from PBMCs. Subset here: CD45RA-negative fraction. V usage is TRBV2 and J usage is TRBJ2-7; no reliable D call. The source of this sequence is a man younger than 35 in good health. Some clones in this sample may be carry-over from other donors' samples. CDR3 nucleotide sequence: TGTGCCAGCAGTCGGCTAGATGGGGACGAGCAGTACTTC. Protein sequence: CASSRLDGDEQYF.